The table lists the clone carrying this T cell receptor beta chain with many counts. As yet, its antigen is unknown. Other DNA sequences in this sample translate to the same CDR3. Markers CD45RO/CCR7/CD25/CD127/CD95/CD27 served to sort CD4+ naive, central memory, regulatory and stem cell-like memory cells. The data derive from a study of beta chain features in type 1 diabetes. The entirety of the isolated RNA underwent reverse transcription, so expressed TCRB transcripts were sequenced. Using immunoSEQ multiplex PCR, the repertoire was profiled, and TCRdb retains in-frame clones only, with some absent. The sample lists a few hundred thousand clones, over 9% seen once, with about 0.64% in the top ten. The study, taken as a whole, reports: There was no resolution here of whether HLA type influences TCRB rearrangement. All four CD4+ subsets of Type 1 diabetes patients contained TCRB CDR3s that were moderately but significantly shorter. The naive, central memory and Treg TCRB repertoires showed an apparent similarity that was greater among patients than among healthy donors.

Sequenced: central memory CD4+ T cells from blood. The clonotype comes from a man in his thirties or forties with type 1 diabetes.

CDR3 nucleotide sequence: TGCAGTGCTAGAGACAGCTACGAGCAGTACTTC. It yields the protein CSARDSYEQYF. V and J are TRBV20-1 and TRBJ2-7; D is unclear. V was clipped by 0 bases and J by 3 bases, with 3 bases between them. Germline V gene data show CDR1 as DFQATT and CDR2 as SNEGSKA (reference sequence). This CDR3 has 11 residues.